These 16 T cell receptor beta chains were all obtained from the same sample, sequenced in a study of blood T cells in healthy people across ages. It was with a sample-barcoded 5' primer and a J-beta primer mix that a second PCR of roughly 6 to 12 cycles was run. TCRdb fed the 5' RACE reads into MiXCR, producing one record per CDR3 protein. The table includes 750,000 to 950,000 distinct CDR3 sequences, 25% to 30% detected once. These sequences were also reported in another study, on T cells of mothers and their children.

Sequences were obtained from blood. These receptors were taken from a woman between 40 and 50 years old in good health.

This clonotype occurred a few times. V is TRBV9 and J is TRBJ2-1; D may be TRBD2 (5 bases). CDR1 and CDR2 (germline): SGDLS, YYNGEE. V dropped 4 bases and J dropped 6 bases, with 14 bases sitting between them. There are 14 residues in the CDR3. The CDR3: CASSPRLAVNEQFF. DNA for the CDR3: TGTGCCAGCAGCCCCCGGCTAGCCGTCAATGAGCAGTTCTTC. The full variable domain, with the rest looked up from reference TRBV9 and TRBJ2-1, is DSGVTQTPKHLITATGQRVTLRCSPRSGDLSVYWYQQSLDQGLQFLIQYYNGEERAKGNILERFSAQQFPDLHSELNLSSLELGDSALYFCASSPRLAVNEQFFGPGTRLTVL.

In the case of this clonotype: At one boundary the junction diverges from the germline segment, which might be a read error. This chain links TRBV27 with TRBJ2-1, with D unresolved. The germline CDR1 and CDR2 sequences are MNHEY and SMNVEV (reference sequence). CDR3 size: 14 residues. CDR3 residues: CASSFRQSCNEQFF. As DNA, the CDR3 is TGTGCCAGCAGTTTTAGGCAGTCCTGCAATGAGCAGTTCTTC.

Here the CDR3 DNA reads TGTGCCAGCAGACTCGGGACAGGGGGCGCCGGTAACTATGGCTACACCTTC. Its protein is CASRLGTGGAGNYGYTF. The chain combines TRBV3-1 with TRBJ1-2; TRBD1 agrees at 12 bases. CDR3 length: 17 amino acids. The trim removed 6 bases at V and 1 base at J, leaving 9 bases unmatched. Germline values: CDR1 LGHDT, CDR2 YNNKEL (reference sequence).

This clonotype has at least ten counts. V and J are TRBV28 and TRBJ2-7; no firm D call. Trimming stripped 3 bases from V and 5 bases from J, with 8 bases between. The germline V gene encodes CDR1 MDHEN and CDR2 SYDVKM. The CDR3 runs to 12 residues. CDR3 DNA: TGTGCCAGCAGTTTGAGCCCAAACGAGCAGTACTTC. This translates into CASSLSPNEQYF. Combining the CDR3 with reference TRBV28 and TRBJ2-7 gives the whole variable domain DVKVTQSSRYLVKRTGEKVFLECVQDMDHENMFWYRQDPGLGLRLIYFSYDVKMKEKGDIPEGYSVSREKKERFSLILESASTNQTSMYLCASSLSPNEQYFGPGTRLTVT.

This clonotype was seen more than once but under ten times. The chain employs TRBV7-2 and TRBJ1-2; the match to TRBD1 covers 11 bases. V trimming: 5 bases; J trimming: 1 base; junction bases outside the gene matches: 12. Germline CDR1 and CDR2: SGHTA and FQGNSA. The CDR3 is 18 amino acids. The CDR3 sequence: CASSAIGGQGALNYGYTF. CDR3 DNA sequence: TGTGCCAGCAGCGCCATTGGAGGACAGGGGGCTCTTAACTATGGCTACACCTTC.

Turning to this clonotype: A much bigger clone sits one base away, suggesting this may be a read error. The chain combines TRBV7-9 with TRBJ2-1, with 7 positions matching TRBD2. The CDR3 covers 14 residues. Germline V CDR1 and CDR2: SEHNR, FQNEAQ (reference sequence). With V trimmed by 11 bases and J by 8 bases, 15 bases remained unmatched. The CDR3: CAGIRAGLGDEQFF. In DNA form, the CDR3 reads TGTGCCGGCATAAGGGCCGGACTAGGAGATGAGCAGTTCTTC.

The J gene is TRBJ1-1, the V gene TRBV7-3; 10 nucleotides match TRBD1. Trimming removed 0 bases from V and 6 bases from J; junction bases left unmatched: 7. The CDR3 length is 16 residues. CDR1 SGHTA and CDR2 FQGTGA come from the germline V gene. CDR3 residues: CASSLTDRGRIAEAFF. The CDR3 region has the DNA TGTGCCAGCAGCTTAACCGACAGGGGGCGCATCGCTGAAGCTTTCTTT.

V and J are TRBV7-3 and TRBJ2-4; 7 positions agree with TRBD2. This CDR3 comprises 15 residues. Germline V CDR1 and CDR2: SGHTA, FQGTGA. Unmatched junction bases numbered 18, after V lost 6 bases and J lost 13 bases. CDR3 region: CASSSLGGTYNEQYF. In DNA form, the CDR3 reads TGTGCCAGCAGTTCACTCGGGGGGACCTACAATGAGCAGTACTTC.

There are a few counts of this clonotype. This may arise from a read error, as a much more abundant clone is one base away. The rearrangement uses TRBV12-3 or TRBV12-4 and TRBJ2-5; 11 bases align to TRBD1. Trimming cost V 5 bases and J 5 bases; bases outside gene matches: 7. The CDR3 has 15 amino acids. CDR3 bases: TGTGCCAGCAGTCAGGGGGACAGGGGGTGTGAGACCCAGTACTTC. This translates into CASSQGDRGCETQYF.

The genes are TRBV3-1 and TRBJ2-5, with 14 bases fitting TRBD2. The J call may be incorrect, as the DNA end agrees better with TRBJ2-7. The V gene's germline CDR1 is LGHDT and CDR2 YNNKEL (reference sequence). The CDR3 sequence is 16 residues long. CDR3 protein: CASSQGLAGGSREQYF. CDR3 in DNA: TGTGCCAGCAGCCAAGGACTAGCGGGAGGGTCCCGCGAGCAGTACTTC.

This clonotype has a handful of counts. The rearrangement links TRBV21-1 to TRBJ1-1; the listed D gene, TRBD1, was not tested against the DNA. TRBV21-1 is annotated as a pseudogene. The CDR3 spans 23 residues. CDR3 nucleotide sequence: TGTGCCAGCAGCGAAAAAGGCCTGGACAGGGGGCCACAATGGGGCGTAATGAACACTGAAGCTTTCTTT. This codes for CASSEKGLDRGPQWGVMNTEAFF.

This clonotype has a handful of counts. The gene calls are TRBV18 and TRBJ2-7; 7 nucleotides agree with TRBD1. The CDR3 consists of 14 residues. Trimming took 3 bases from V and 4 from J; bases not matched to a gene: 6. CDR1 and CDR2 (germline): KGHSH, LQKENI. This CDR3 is CASSPPGQMYEQYF. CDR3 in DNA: TGTGCCAGCTCACCTCCGGGACAGATGTACGAGCAGTACTTC. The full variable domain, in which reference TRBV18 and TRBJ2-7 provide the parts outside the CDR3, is NAGVMQNPRHLVRRRGQEARLRCSPMKGHSHVYWYRQLPEEGLKFMVYLQKENIIDESGMPKERFSAEFPKEGPSILRIQQVVRGDSAAYFCASSPPGQMYEQYFGPGTRLTVT.

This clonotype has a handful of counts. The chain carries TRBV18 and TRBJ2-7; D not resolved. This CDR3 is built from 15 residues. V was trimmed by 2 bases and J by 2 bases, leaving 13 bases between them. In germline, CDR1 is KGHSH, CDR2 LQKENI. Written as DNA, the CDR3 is TGTGCCAGCTCACCAGGAACGGTGAGCCCCTACGAGCAGTACTTC. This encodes CASSPGTVSPYEQYF.

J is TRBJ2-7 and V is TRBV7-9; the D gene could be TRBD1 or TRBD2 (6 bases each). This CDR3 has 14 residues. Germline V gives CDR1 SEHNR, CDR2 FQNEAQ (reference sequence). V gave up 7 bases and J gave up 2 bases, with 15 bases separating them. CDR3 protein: CASTDGGRPYEQYF. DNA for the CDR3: TGTGCCAGCACCGATGGGGGGCGTCCCTACGAGCAGTACTTC.

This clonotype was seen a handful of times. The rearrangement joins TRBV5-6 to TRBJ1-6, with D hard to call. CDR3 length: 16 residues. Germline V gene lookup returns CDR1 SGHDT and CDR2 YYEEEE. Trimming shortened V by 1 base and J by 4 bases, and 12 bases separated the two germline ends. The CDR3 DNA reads TGTGCCAGCAGCTTGTGGAAAGGGCTGTATAATTCACCCCTCCACTTT. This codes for CASSLWKGLYNSPLHF.

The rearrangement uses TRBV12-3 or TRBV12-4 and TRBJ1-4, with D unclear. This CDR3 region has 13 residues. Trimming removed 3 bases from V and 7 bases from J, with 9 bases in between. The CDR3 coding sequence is TGTGCCAGCAGTTTCGCCTGGGGTGAAAAACTGTTTTTT. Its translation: CASSFAWGEKLFF.